What follows describes a single TCR beta chain. The entry originates in a study of cytomegalovirus exposure and HLA in healthy donors. Germline assignment: CDR1 SQVTM and CDR2 ANQGSEA. V lost 7 bases, J lost 0 bases, and 9 bases lay in between. The CDR3 runs to 12 residues. Primers for the PCR totalled 60 Vbeta and 13 Jbeta. Clones were sequenced by immunoSEQ multiplex PCR, and TCRdb holds only the in-frame ones, with some missing. The sample has more than 90,000 clones, 76% seen once; the top ten hold 3.5% to 5%. The sequence derives from a man aged 40-49 years in good health and CMV-seronegative. The sequenced sample consisted of PBMCs. The chain carries TRBV29-1 and TRBJ1-1, with TRBD1 as a possible D gene (5 bases). The CDR3 here is CSGGGMNTEAFF. In DNA, the CDR3 is TGCAGCGGGGGGGGGATGAACACTGAAGCTTTCTTT.